The entry that follows covers one TCR beta chain sequence. The data stem from a study of cytomegalovirus exposure and HLA in healthy donors. This PCR relied on a set of 60 Vbeta primers and 13 Jbeta primers. Some clones are missing from TCRdb's copy, which holds only in-frame ones; the method was immunoSEQ multiplex PCR. The repertoire holds about 160,000 clones, with approximately 79% as singletons. Per germline, CDR1 LNHDA and CDR2 SQIVND (reference sequence). V shed 5 bases and J 5 bases; nucleotides not matched to a gene: 6. This CDR3 is 14 amino acids long. The sample comprised PBMCs. This sequence was found in a man aged 35 to 55 in good health and CMV-seropositive. V gene TRBV19 combines with J gene TRBJ1-1, with 9 bases matching TRBD1. This CDR3 is CASSLGQGRTEAFF. For the CDR3, the DNA is TGTGCCAGTAGTCTCGGACAGGGGCGAACTGAAGCTTTCTTT.